This T cell receptor (beta chain) was sequenced during a study of Graves' ophthalmopathy and Graves' hyperthyroidism. None of the included patients had other autoimmune diseases, uncontrolled infections, pregnancy or lactation, as these led to exclusion. Study-level findings and limits: Researchers report that a 13-signature model separated ophthalmopathy from stable hyperthyroidism, posting 87.88% sensitivity and less than 82% specificity. Thyroid clonotypes that were expanded above 0.001 frequency mostly also appeared in blood. Ophthalmopathy progression prediction by the model yielded a sensitivity of more than 60% and a specificity of around 72%.

Amplification of the TCR beta CDR3 regions used RNA transcripts (as template). Second-round multiplex PCR came after first-round RT-PCR with HTBI primers. One entry per CDR3 protein results from TCRdb running MiXCR on the multiplex PCR reads. Counted here are 1 million to 1.3 million distinct CDR3 sequences, roughly 35% occurring once; the ten biggest clones make up 11%. With regard to this clonotype: Its specificity is unknown.

The TCR comes from an adult man with Graves' hyperthyroidism. The sequenced material came from peripheral blood or thyroid tissue (not recorded which).

The CDR3 nucleotides are TGTGCCAGCAGCTCGACAGGGTCGGGAGCTGGAAACACCATATATTTT. It translates to CASSSTGSGAGNTIYF. This rearrangement joins TRBV11-1 to TRBJ1-3; 7 nucleotides line up with TRBD1. Losses at the gene ends were 4 bases for V and 2 bases for J; bases not matched to a gene: 8. CDR3 length: 16 amino acids. Germline values: CDR1 SGHAT, CDR2 FQDESV (reference sequence).